The rows below give T cell receptor beta chains drawn from one sample of a study of cytomegalovirus exposure and HLA in healthy donors. Profiling relied on immunoSEQ multiplex PCR, and the TCRdb table lists in-frame clones only, not all of them. In the table there are about 100,000 clones, 75% to 85% of which are singletons. The sequencing input was PBMCs. These receptors were taken from a female donor in good health and CMV-seropositive. Each CDR3 is given with its conserved first and last residue. The D gene is left open where the match is weak. Clone size, where shown, is once, few, many, or a class for clones that have expanded.

CDR3 protein | CDR3 DNA | clone size | D gene | J gene | V gene
CASMAGQGWRYGYTF | TGTGCCAGCATGGCAGGACAGGGTTGGCGGTATGGCTACACCTTC | - | TRBD1 | TRBJ1-2 | TRBV6-5
CASSPIAAGTIYF | TGTGCCAGCAGCCCAATAGCCGCGGGCACCATATATTTT | - | - | TRBJ1-3 | TRBV7-2
CASNPRTGGMNEQFF | TGTGCCAGCAACCCTAGGACAGGGGGCATGAATGAGCAGTTCTTC | - | TRBD1 | TRBJ2-1 | TRBV2
CASSYTGKTQYF | TGTGCCAGTAGTTATACGGGGAAGACCCAGTACTTC | - | - | TRBJ2-5 | TRBV19
CASSPYFTDTQYF | TGTGCCAGCAGCCCCTATTTCACAGATACGCAGTATTTT | - | - | TRBJ2-3 | TRBV5-4
CASSSRAYNSPLHF | TGTGCCAGCAGTTCCAGGGCCTATAATTCACCCCTCCACTTT | few | - | TRBJ1-6 | TRBV2
CASSPRASALTQYF | TGTGCCAGCAGCCCGAGGGCTAGCGCACTTACGCAGTATTTT | - | - | TRBJ2-3 | TRBV7-9
CASSPGGAKNSQYF | TGTGCCAGCAGCCCGGGGGGAGCCAAAAACAGTCAGTACTTC | few | TRBD2 | TRBJ2-4 | TRBV28
CAWSHDRTQNEKLFF | TGTGCCTGGAGCCACGACAGGACACAAAATGAAAAACTGTTTTTT | - | - | TRBJ1-4 | TRBV30
CASSPGGGPTDTQYF | TGTGCCAGCAGCCCTGGGGGGGGCCCCACAGATACGCAGTATTTT | - | - | TRBJ2-3 | TRBV11-3
CAIRGDGQETQYF | TGTGCCATCAGGGGCGACGGCCAAGAGACCCAGTACTTC | - | - | TRBJ2-5 | TRBV10-3
CASSFTGTGANVLTF | TGTGCCAGCAGCTTCACGGGGACTGGGGCCAACGTCCTGACTTTC | - | - | TRBJ2-6 | TRBV7-2
CASSPRTAYEQYF | TGTGCCAGTAGTCCGCGGACAGCCTACGAGCAGTACTTC | - | - | TRBJ2-7 | TRBV19
CASSGGQGVQPQHF | TGTGCCAGCAGCGGTGGACAGGGAGTACAGCCCCAGCATTTT | - | TRBD1 | TRBJ1-5 | TRBV6-5
CASTLRQGRNSPLHF | TGTGCCAGCACTCTAAGACAGGGGCGGAATTCACCCCTCCACTTT | few | TRBD1 | TRBJ1-6 | TRBV7-2
CASTLENTEAFF | TGTGCCAGCACCCTAGAGAACACTGAAGCTTTCTTT | - | - | TRBJ1-1 | TRBV5-8
CASSQVGTGVGDTQYF | TGCGCCAGCAGCCAAGTTGGGACAGGGGTGGGAGATACGCAGTATTTT | - | TRBD1 | TRBJ2-3 | TRBV4-3